The clone carrying this TCR beta chain was seen at least ten times. MiXCR was run by TCRdb on the 5' RACE reads, yielding one entry per CDR3 protein. The sample includes some 240,000 distinct CDR3 sequences, 3.6% seen only once; the top ten take 19%. This sample is drawn from a study of T cells after yellow fever vaccination. Study details: Fractions of limited cellularity were prepared by means of SMART-Seq v4 Ultra Low Input.

The CDR3 consists of 12 residues. CDR1 and CDR2 from the germline V gene are DFQATT and SNEGSKA (reference sequence). Losses at the gene ends were 5 bases for V and 4 bases for J; bases not matched to a gene: 1. V is TRBV20-1 and J is TRBJ1-5, with TRBD1 matching 8 bases. This receptor was identified in a man between 18 and 35 years old who received the YFV17D yellow fever vaccine. Sequencing was performed on PBMCs, taken 15 days after the yellow fever booster vaccination. The CDR3 loop reads CSAGQGNQPQHF. In DNA, the CDR3 is TGCAGTGCTGGACAGGGAAATCAGCCCCAGCATTTT.